Shown below are 8 T cell receptor beta chains from a single sample sequenced in a study of naive and memory T cell subsets. Treatment reported: skin biopsy from PPD injection site in Mantoux-positive individual. A UMI-containing oligonucleotide was joined by 3' ligation to the TCR cDNA template. Amplification of ligated cDNA took four PCR rounds with SP2 and nested alpha and beta constant primers. MiXCR, applied by TCRdb to the UMI-ligation and nested PCR reads, yields one record per CDR3 protein. Among around 25,000 distinct CDR3 sequences listed, roughly 5.5% were seen once. The material sequenced was skin, taken from a tuberculin skin test site. Receptor source: an adult in good health.

This clonotype appeared a few times. This chain links TRBV30 with TRBJ2-7; 7 bases are shared with TRBD2. This CDR3 region has 15 residues. In germline, CDR1 is GTSNPN, CDR2 SVGIG (reference sequence). V lost 3 bases and J lost 1; bases outside the gene matches: 9. In DNA, the CDR3 is TGTGCCTGGAGCCCTCCGGGACTACGTTCCTACGAGCAGTACTTC. Protein sequence: CAWSPPGLRSYEQYF.

Many counts were recorded for this clonotype. The CDR3 here is CASSVGTTTVDTQYF. In DNA form, the CDR3 reads TGTGCCAGCAGCGTTGGGACCACCACCGTGGATACGCAGTATTTT. This chain connects TRBV9 to TRBJ2-3, with D perhaps given as TRBD1 or TRBD2 (5 bases each). CDR1 is SGDLS, CDR2 YYNGEE, per germline. The ends were cut back, 2 bases at V and 6 bases at J, with 16 bases in the middle. The CDR3 covers 15 residues. Full variable domain (outside the CDR3, taken from reference TRBV9 and TRBJ2-3): DSGVTQTPKHLITATGQRVTLRCSPRSGDLSVYWYQQSLDQGLQFLIQYYNGEERAKGNILERFSAQQFPDLHSELNLSSLELGDSALYFCASSVGTTTVDTQYFGPGTRLTVL.

This clonotype was recorded at least ten times. Germline and junction disagree at one end, which may indicate a read error. This chain uses TRBV5-1 with TRBJ2-7; D may correspond to TRBD1 or TRBD2 (5 bases each). CDR3 length: 14 residues. Germline values: CDR1 SGHRS, CDR2 YFSETQ. CDR3 DNA sequence: TGCGCCAGCAGCCCCGAGACCGGGACCCCGTCCACGGACTTC. Translated, it gives CASSPETGTPSTDF.

This clonotype was detected many times. V and J are TRBV19 and TRBJ1-5, with 7 bases matching TRBD1. The CDR3 spans 15 residues. V dropped 5 bases and J dropped 9; count of bases not matched to a gene: 13. The germline gives CDR1 LNHDA, CDR2 SQIVND (reference sequence). The CDR3 nucleotides read TGTGCCAGTAGTCGCGGGGACAGCGGATCCTCGCCCCAGCATTTT. It yields the protein CASSRGDSGSSPQHF.

This clonotype was seen a handful of times. The rearrangement links TRBV25-1 to TRBJ1-6, with D unresolved. V was cut by 4 bases and J by 7 bases, with 2 bases left in between. This CDR3 is built from 11 residues. In germline, CDR1 is MGHDK, CDR2 SYGVNS. This CDR3 is CASSANSPLHF. The CDR3, as DNA: TGTGCCAGCAGTGCGAATTCACCCCTCCACTTT. Full variable domain (missing parts from reference TRBV25-1 and TRBJ1-6): EADIYQTPRYLVIGTGKKITLECSQTMGHDKMYWYQQDPGMELHLIHYSYGVNSTEKGDLSSESTVSRIRTEHFPLTLESARPSHTSQYLCASSANSPLHFGNGTRLTVT.

The chain has TRBV29-1 and TRBJ1-1; 7 positions agree with TRBD1. CDR1 is SQVTM and CDR2 is ANQGSEA in the germline V gene. CDR3 length: 10 amino acids. V lost 5 bases to trimming and J lost 9 bases; unmatched junction nucleotides: 3. In DNA form, the CDR3 reads TGCAGCGTTTTCAGGGGGAAAGCTTTCTTT. Residues: CSVFRGKAFF.

This clonotype was seen repeatedly, ten times or more. CDR3 residues: CASRHHKGQGQETQYF. CDR3 sequence (DNA): TGTGCCAGCAGGCACCATAAGGGCCAGGGACAAGAGACCCAGTACTTC. The chain uses TRBV6-1 and TRBJ2-5; perhaps TRBD1 as D (5 bases). Trimming pared 6 bases from V and 2 bases from J, leaving 19 bases between. This CDR3 spans 16 amino acids. Germline V gene sequence: CDR1 MNHNS, CDR2 SASEGT.

This clonotype showed up many times. This sequence joins TRBV11-2 and TRBJ2-7, with 12 positions matching TRBD1. CDR3 length equals 18 residues. Looked up from germline, CDR1 is SGHAT and CDR2 is FQNNGV. V trimming: 6 bases; J trimming: 2 bases; junction bases outside the gene matches: 14. CDR3: CASRAGQGARGVTYEQYF. The DNA of the CDR3 is TGTGCCAGCAGGGCGGGACAGGGGGCGCGAGGGGTCACCTACGAGCAGTACTTC.